This TCR beta chain was identified in a study of T-cell memory formation after mild COVID-19. The overall study: For the most part, TCR clusters were specific to one donor. General observations from the study: Contracting CD4+ clones sat mainly in CM and EM; CD8+ in EMRA. CD4/CD8 balance characterized clones contracting day 15 to 85, and CD4+ skew characterized later expanders.

TCRdb fed the 5' RACE reads into MiXCR, producing one record per CDR3 protein. The data contain about 360,000 distinct CDR3 sequences, about 15% of them singletons. This clonotype was detected only a few times. The target antigen is unknown. The germline V gene has CDR1 SGDLS and CDR2 YYNGEE. CDR3 size: 17 residues. The ends were cut back, 4 bases at V and 4 bases at J, with 20 bases in the middle. This receptor was taken from a man aged 18-30 years who had mild COVID-19 (a few samples of this study predate the infection). Cell type and time point are not known. This chain links TRBV9 with TRBJ2-2; D tentatively reads TRBD1 or TRBD2 (6 bases each). Sequenced input: PBMCs or a T cell subset sorted from them (not recorded which). The CDR3 reads CASSPRDKPGSTGELFF. CDR3 in DNA: TGTGCCAGCAGCCCAAGGGACAAGCCCGGGAGCACCGGGGAGCTGTTTTTT.